These 30 T cell receptor beta chains originate from one sample sequenced in a study of monozygotic twins with cystic fibrosis. Produced via immunoSEQ multiplex PCR; TCRdb's table is partial and in-frame only. The sample has 20,000 to 30,000 clones; around 96% are singletons. What was sequenced was blood. The receptors come from a girl aged 2 to 10 with cystic fibrosis.

The rearrangement joins TRBV5-6 to TRBJ2-2; 9 nucleotides align to TRBD1. Trimming removed 0 bases from V and 7 bases from J; junction bases left unmatched: 7. The CDR3 is made up of 16 amino acids. Germline V gene data show CDR1 as SGHDT and CDR2 as YYEEEE. The CDR3 loop is CASSLVDRGTNGELFF. CDR3 DNA: TGTGCCAGCAGCTTGGTGGACAGGGGCACCAACGGGGAGCTGTTTTTT. The full variable domain, completed using reference TRBV5-6 and TRBJ2-2, is DAGVTQSPTHLIKTRGQQVTLRCSPKSGHDTVSWYQQALGQGPQFIFQYYEEEERQRGNFPDRFSGHQFPNYSSELNVNALLLGDSALYLCASSLVDRGTNGELFFGEGSRLTVL.

V and J are TRBV14 and TRBJ1-2; a weak D match, TRBD1 (6 bases). V lost 3 bases and J lost 4, with 12 bases in between. The germline gives CDR1 SGHDN, CDR2 FVKESK. There are 14 residues in the CDR3. In nucleotides, the CDR3 is TGTGCCAGCAGCCATGCAGGGGAGGTCTATGGCTACACCTTC. Its protein product is CASSHAGEVYGYTF.

The gene calls are TRBV7-2 and TRBJ2-7, with TRBD2 matching 9 bases. From germline, CDR1 is SGHTA and CDR2 FQGNSA. J lost 1 base, V lost 0 bases, and 13 bases had no gene match. The CDR3 is 19 residues long. The CDR3 nucleotides are TGTGCCAGCAGCTTAGCGTCTGCGGCTAGCGGGGCCGATTCCTACGAGCAGTACTTC. Residues: CASSLASAASGADSYEQYF.

V is TRBV2 and J is TRBJ2-3, with 16 bases identical to TRBD2. The trim removed 9 bases at V and 5 bases at J, leaving 8 bases unmatched. The CDR3 contains 16 residues. Germline values: CDR1 SNHLY, CDR2 FYNNEI. The CDR3 DNA sequence: TGTGCCAGAGGCTCCGGGACTAGCGGGAGGGGAGATACGCAGTATTTT. The encoded protein is CARGSGTSGRGDTQYF.

This clone was picked up one time. The CDR3 here is CSVAAGLSYEQYF. Here the CDR3 DNA reads TGCAGCGTTGCCGCGGGCTTATCCTACGAGCAGTACTTC. This chain connects TRBV29-1 to TRBJ2-7; possible D gene TRBD2, 5 bases. Trimming took 4 bases from V and 1 from J, leaving 11 bases between them. The CDR3 is made up of 13 amino acids. CDR1 and CDR2 from the germline V gene are SQVTM and ANQGSEA.

The chain employs TRBV27 and TRBJ1-1; D is unclear. CDR1 is MNHEY, CDR2 SMNVEV, per germline (reference sequence). V dropped 2 bases and J dropped 6 bases, with 16 bases sitting between them. The CDR3 is made up of 15 amino acids. CDR3 coding DNA: TGTGCCAGCAGTTTAACCAACCGGCAGCCCGCTGAAGCTTTCTTT. Amino acid sequence: CASSLTNRQPAEAFF.

The chain uses TRBV5-1 and TRBJ2-7; 12 nucleotides agree with TRBD2. The ends lost 1 base at V and 1 base at J; junction bases unmatched: 12. Germline V gene sequence: CDR1 SGHRS, CDR2 YFSETQ. There are 19 residues in the CDR3. The chain's CDR3 is CASSLRTSGNSMGSYEQYF. The CDR3 DNA is TGCGCCAGCAGCTTGAGGACTAGCGGGAATTCCATGGGTTCCTACGAGCAGTACTTC. The full variable domain, its missing parts supplied by reference TRBV5-1 and TRBJ2-7, is KAGVTQTPRYLIKTRGQQVTLSCSPISGHRSVSWYQQTPGQGLQFLFEYFSETQRNKGNFPGRFSGRQFSNSRSEMNVSTLELGDSALYLCASSLRTSGNSMGSYEQYFGPGTRLTVT.

The J gene is TRBJ2-1, the V gene TRBV7-3, with D tentatively TRBD2 (6 bases). The CDR3 length is 13 residues. Trimming stripped 5 bases from V and 7 bases from J, with 12 bases between. Germline CDR1 SGHTA, CDR2 FQGTGA. CDR3 region: CASSADYENEQFF. The CDR3 DNA reads TGTGCCAGCAGCGCGGACTATGAAAATGAGCAGTTCTTC.

In nucleotides, the CDR3 is TGTGCCAGCGTAAACAGAGTGAACACTGAAGCTTTCTTT. Its protein product is CASVNRVNTEAFF. The genes are TRBV6-6 and TRBJ1-1; no definite D call. The germline V gene has CDR1 MNHNY and CDR2 SVGAGI (reference sequence). This CDR3 contains 13 residues. With 8 bases removed from V and 0 bases from J, the gap between germline ends came to 10 bases.

This clone has only one observation. The chain uses TRBV19 and TRBJ2-7; TRBD2 matches 10 bases. Germline CDR1 and CDR2: LNHDA and SQIVND (reference sequence). V shed 6 bases and J 6 bases; nucleotides not matched to a gene: 8. This CDR3 is 14 amino acids long. CDR3: CASSYEVAGGEQYF. CDR3 nucleotide sequence: TGTGCCAGTAGCTACGAGGTAGCGGGAGGCGAGCAGTACTTC.

This clone was detected only once. The chain combines TRBV4-1 with TRBJ2-7, with unresolved D. The germline V and J ends were trimmed by 0 bases and 0 bases, with 3 bases remaining between them. The V gene's germline CDR1 is MGHRA and CDR2 YSYEKL. The CDR3 length is 13 residues. CDR3 nucleotide sequence: TGCGCCAGCAGCCAAGATAGCTCCTACGAGCAGTACTTC. Its protein is CASSQDSSYEQYF.

The chain joins TRBV11-3 to TRBJ2-1, with 12 bases fitting TRBD2. The germline V gene encodes CDR1 SGHNT and CDR2 YENEEA. The CDR3 spans 17 residues. The J segment lost 4 bases and the V segment lost 5 bases, leaving 9 bases of the junction unmatched. CDR3 sequence reads: CASSGDLGLAGYNEQFF. The CDR3 nucleotides are TGTGCCAGCAGCGGAGACCTAGGACTAGCGGGATACAATGAGCAGTTCTTC.

This chain connects TRBV28 to TRBJ1-2; 7 bases fit TRBD1. Germline CDR1 reads MDHEN; CDR2 reads SYDVKM. The CDR3 is 15 amino acids. The ends lost 5 bases at V and 4 bases at J; junction bases unmatched: 10. CDR3 nucleotides: TGTGCCAGCAGTCTCTCCCAGACAGGGAGCTATGGCTACACCTTC. Amino acids: CASSLSQTGSYGYTF.

The J gene is TRBJ2-7, the V gene TRBV7-9, with D perhaps assigned TRBD1 or TRBD2 (5 bases each). The CDR3 spans 13 residues. The V end lost 10 bases, the J end lost 7 bases, and 20 bases lay between the germline ends. Germline CDR1 reads SEHNR; CDR2 reads FQNEAQ (reference sequence). The CDR3 is CATGDGGEGEQYF. CDR3 bases: TGTGCCACCGGGGACGGTGGCGAGGGGGAGCAGTACTTC.

The CDR3, as DNA: TGTGCCAGTAGTATAGTTGGCAGCACTGAAGCTTTCTTT. This translates into CASSIVGSTEAFF. V usage is TRBV19 and J usage is TRBJ1-1; D remains ambiguous. This CDR3 region has 13 residues. Germline lookup yields CDR1 LNHDA and CDR2 SQIVND (reference sequence). Trimming removed 1 base at V and 4 bases at J, with 7 bases between. The full variable domain, completed using reference TRBV19 and TRBJ1-1, is DGGITQSPKYLFRKEGQNVTLSCEQNLNHDAMYWYRQDPGQGLRLIYYSQIVNDFQKGDIAEGYSVSREKKESFPLTVTSAQKNPTAFYLCASSIVGSTEAFFGQGTRLTVV.

The V and J genes are TRBV2 and TRBJ1-1; 8 bases map to TRBD1. The CDR3 loop spans 15 amino acids. Per germline, CDR1 SNHLY and CDR2 FYNNEI. V gave up 6 bases and J gave up 1 base; unmatched junction bases: 7. The CDR3 coding sequence is TGTGCCAGCAGCGGACAGGGAGTTAAGAACACTGAAGCTTTCTTT. As protein: CASSGQGVKNTEAFF.

Here the CDR3 DNA reads TGTGCCAGCAGTTGGACACCTTCGGAGACCCAGTACTTC. Encoded protein: CASSWTPSETQYF. The J gene is TRBJ2-5, the V gene TRBV7-2; D may be TRBD1 (5 bases). Per germline, CDR1 SGHTA and CDR2 FQGNSA. Trimming removed 6 bases from V and 5 bases from J, with 13 bases in between. The CDR3 runs 13 residues.

The chain joins TRBV27 to TRBJ2-7, with no clear D. Trimming cost V 4 bases and J 0 bases, with 4 bases left between them. CDR3 size: 12 residues. Germline V gene sequence: CDR1 MNHEY, CDR2 SMNVEV (reference sequence). The CDR3 spells CASSSLSYEQYF. In DNA, the CDR3 is TGTGCCAGCAGTTCCCTCTCCTACGAGCAGTACTTC.

The chain links TRBV6-1 to TRBJ2-3, with 11 bases matching TRBD2. Germline assignment: CDR1 MNHNS and CDR2 SASEGT. Trimming removed 2 bases from V and 5 bases from J; junction bases left unmatched: 3. CDR3 length equals 15 residues. The CDR3 region has the DNA TGTGCCAGCAGTGAACTAGCGGGGGGCGAAGATACGCAGTATTTT. It encodes CASSELAGGEDTQYF.

This clone has only one observation. J is TRBJ1-3 and V is TRBV18; D is possibly TRBD1 (5 bases). In germline, CDR1 is KGHSH, CDR2 LQKENI. V lost 2 bases, J lost 2 bases, and 13 bases lay in between. The CDR3 is made up of 16 amino acids. DNA for the CDR3: TGTGCCAGCTCACCATATTCCGCGGGACCTGGAAACACCATATATTTT. It codes for CASSPYSAGPGNTIYF.

The gene calls are TRBV6-5 and TRBJ1-5, with 9 bases aligning to TRBD1. Germline trimming cut 1 base from V and 4 bases from J; bases unmatched to any gene: 2. This CDR3 has 15 residues. Germline assignment: CDR1 MNHEY and CDR2 SVGAGI. The CDR3 nucleotides are TGTGCCAGCAGTTACTTACAGGGGGCTAATCAGCCCCAGCATTTT. Encoded protein: CASSYLQGANQPQHF.

This clone came up once. The rearrangement uses TRBV13 and TRBJ2-1; no clear D gene. Trimming took off 3 bases at V and 8 bases at J, with 17 bases between the two ends. The CDR3 consists of 15 residues. Germline V gene lookup returns CDR1 PRHDT and CDR2 FYEKMQ (reference sequence). The CDR3 spells CASSLEGGLIYEQFF. CDR3 DNA sequence: TGTGCCAGCAGCTTGGAAGGTGGGCTCATCTATGAGCAGTTCTTC. The variable domain in full, completed from reference TRBV13 and TRBJ2-1, reads AAGVIQSPRHLIKEKRETATLKCYPIPRHDTVYWYQQGPGQDPQFLISFYEKMQSDKGSIPDRFSAQQFSDYHSELNMSSLELGDSALYFCASSLEGGLIYEQFFGPGTRLTVL.

J is TRBJ1-4 and V is TRBV2, with D possibly matching TRBD1 (5 bases). V lost 6 bases and J 8 bases, leaving 22 bases between the germline ends. The CDR3 spans 16 residues. CDR1 SNHLY and CDR2 FYNNEI come from the germline V gene. The CDR3 loop reads CASSALVTARGEKLFF. The CDR3 coding sequence is TGTGCCAGCAGCGCCCTCGTCACGGCACGGGGGGAAAAACTGTTTTTT.

The CDR3 loop is CASSLPGRDSIVWAEQFF. As DNA, the CDR3 is TGTGCCAGCAGCTTGCCCGGGAGGGATTCGATCGTATGGGCTGAGCAGTTCTTC. The genes are TRBV5-4 and TRBJ2-1; 8 bases fit TRBD2. This CDR3 is 18 amino acids long. V lost 1 base and J lost 9; bases outside the gene matches: 18. CDR1 is SGHNT and CDR2 is YYREEE in the germline V gene (reference sequence).

The chain uses TRBV7-9 and TRBJ2-7; D unclear. V lost 4 bases and J lost 2, with 3 bases in between. Germline CDR1 is SEHNR and CDR2 is FQNEAQ (reference sequence). CDR3 size: 11 residues. CDR3 residues: CASSSTYEQYF. The DNA for the CDR3 is TGTGCCAGCAGCTCCACCTACGAGCAGTACTTC.

This chain links TRBV15 with TRBJ2-5; 13 nucleotides align to TRBD2. V shed 0 bases, J shed 7 bases, and the junction held 8 bases outside the gene matches. In germline, CDR1 is LNHNV, CDR2 YYDKDF (reference sequence). CDR3 length: 17 residues. The CDR3 bases are TGTGCCACCAGCAGAGATCAACTAGCGGGAGGGCAGGGGACCCAGTACTTC. Protein sequence: CATSRDQLAGGQGTQYF.

The chain is built from TRBV4-2 and TRBJ2-1; possibly TRBD2 for D (7 bases). Trimming stripped 1 base from V and 8 bases from J, with 18 bases between. CDR3 length equals 16 residues. Germline assignment: CDR1 LGHNA and CDR2 YNFKEQ. CDR3 residues: CASSQVGGGPVDEQFF. The CDR3 DNA is TGTGCCAGCAGCCAAGTAGGGGGAGGGCCGGTGGATGAGCAGTTCTTC.

V gene TRBV5-5 combines with J gene TRBJ1-2; possibly TRBD1 for D (5 bases). The CDR3 contains 14 residues. Deletions cut 6 bases from V and 7 bases from J, with 19 bases between. Germline CDR1 is SGHKS and CDR2 is YYEKEE (reference sequence). The CDR3 loop reads CASTAIPDSFGYTF. CDR3 nucleotides: TGTGCCAGCACCGCGATCCCCGACAGCTTTGGCTACACCTTC. Full variable domain (missing parts from reference TRBV5-5 and TRBJ1-2): DAGVTQSPTHLIKTRGQQVTLRCSPISGHKSVSWYQQVLGQGPQFIFQYYEKEERGRGNFPDRFSARQFPNYSSELNVNALLLGDSALYLCASTAIPDSFGYTFGSGTRLTVV.

The rearrangement uses TRBV19 and TRBJ2-7; tentative D call: TRBD2 (5 bases). Trimming pared 3 bases from V and 2 bases from J, leaving 11 bases between. Germline lookup yields CDR1 LNHDA and CDR2 SQIVND (reference sequence). The CDR3 is 14 residues long. CDR3 sequence: CASSMYGKPYEQYF. In nucleotides, the CDR3 is TGTGCCAGTAGTATGTACGGGAAACCCTACGAGCAGTACTTC.

The chain has TRBV6-6 and TRBJ2-7; TRBD2 matches at 8 bases. CDR1 and CDR2 from the germline V gene are MNHNY and SVGAGI (reference sequence). Trimming removed 4 bases from V and 5 bases from J; junction bases left unmatched: 7. CDR3 length equals 14 residues. The CDR3 nucleotides are TGTGCCAGCAGTTTTGGGACTAGTTGGAACGAGCAGTACTTC. Its translation: CASSFGTSWNEQYF.